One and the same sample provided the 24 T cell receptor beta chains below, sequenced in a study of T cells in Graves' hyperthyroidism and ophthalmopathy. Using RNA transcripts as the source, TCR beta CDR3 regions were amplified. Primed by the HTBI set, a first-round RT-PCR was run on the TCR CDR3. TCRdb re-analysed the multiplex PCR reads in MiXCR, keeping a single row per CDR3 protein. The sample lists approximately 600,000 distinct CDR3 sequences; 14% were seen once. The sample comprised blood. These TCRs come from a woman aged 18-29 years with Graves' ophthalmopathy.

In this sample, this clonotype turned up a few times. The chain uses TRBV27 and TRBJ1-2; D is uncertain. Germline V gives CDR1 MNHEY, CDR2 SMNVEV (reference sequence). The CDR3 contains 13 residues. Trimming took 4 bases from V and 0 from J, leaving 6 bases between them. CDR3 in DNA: TGTGCCAGCAGTTACGCCACTAACTATGGCTACACCTTC. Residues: CASSYATNYGYTF.

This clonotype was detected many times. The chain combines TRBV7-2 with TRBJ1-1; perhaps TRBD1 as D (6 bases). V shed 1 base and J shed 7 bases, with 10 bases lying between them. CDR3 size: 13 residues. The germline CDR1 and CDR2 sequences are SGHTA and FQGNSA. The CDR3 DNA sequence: TGTGCCAGCAGCTTAGAGACAGGTTATGAAGCTTTCTTT. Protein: CASSLETGYEAFF.

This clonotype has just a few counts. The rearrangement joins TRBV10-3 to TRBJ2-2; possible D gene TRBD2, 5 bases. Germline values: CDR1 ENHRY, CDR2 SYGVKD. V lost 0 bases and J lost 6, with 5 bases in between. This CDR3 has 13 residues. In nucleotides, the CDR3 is TGTGCCATCAGTGAGTCGCGGGCCGGGGAGCTGTTTTTT. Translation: CAISESRAGELFF.

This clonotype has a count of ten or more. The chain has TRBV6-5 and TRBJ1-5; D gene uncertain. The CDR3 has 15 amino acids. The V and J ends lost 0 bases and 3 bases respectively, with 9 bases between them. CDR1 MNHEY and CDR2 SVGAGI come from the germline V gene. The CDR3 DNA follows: TGTGCCAGCAGTTACTCGAAGGGAACCAATCAGCCCCAGCATTTT. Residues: CASSYSKGTNQPQHF.

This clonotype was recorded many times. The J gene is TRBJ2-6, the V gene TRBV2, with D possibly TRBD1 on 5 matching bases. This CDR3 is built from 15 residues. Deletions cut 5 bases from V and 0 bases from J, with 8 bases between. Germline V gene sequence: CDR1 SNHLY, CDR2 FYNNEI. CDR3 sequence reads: CASSRQSSGANVLTF. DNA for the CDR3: TGTGCCAGCAGTCGACAGAGCTCTGGGGCCAACGTCCTGACTTTC.

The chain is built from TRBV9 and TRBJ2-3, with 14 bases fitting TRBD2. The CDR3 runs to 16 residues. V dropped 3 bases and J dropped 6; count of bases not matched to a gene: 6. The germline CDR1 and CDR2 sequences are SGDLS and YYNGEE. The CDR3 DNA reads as TGTGCCAGCAGCGCTGGGACTAGCGGGAGTATGGATACGCAGTATTTT. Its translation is CASSAGTSGSMDTQYF.

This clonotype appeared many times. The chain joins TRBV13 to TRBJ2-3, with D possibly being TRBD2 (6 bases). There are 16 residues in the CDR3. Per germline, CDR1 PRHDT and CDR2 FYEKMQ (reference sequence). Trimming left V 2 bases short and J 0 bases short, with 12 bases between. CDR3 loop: CASSLLPRGSTDTQYF. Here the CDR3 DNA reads TGTGCCAGCAGCTTACTGCCTCGGGGGAGCACAGATACGCAGTATTTT.

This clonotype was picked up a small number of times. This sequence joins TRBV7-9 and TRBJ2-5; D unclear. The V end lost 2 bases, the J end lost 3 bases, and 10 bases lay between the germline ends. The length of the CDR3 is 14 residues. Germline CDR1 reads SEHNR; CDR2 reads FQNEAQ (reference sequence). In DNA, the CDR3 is TGTGCCAGCAGCTTATTGCACCTCAAAGAGACCCAGTACTTC. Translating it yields CASSLLHLKETQYF.

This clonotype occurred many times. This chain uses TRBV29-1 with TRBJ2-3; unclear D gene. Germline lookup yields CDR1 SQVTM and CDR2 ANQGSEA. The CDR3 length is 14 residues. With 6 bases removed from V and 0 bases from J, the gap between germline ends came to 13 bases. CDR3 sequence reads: CSVGGSRSTDTQYF. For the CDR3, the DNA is TGCAGCGTGGGCGGAAGTCGAAGCACAGATACGCAGTATTTT.

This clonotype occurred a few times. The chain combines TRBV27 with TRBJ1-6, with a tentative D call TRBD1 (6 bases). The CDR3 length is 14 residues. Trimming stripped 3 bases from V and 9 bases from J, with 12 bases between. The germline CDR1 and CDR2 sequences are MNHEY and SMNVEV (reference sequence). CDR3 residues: CASSFTRGGSPLHF. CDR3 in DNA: TGTGCCAGCAGTTTCACGAGGGGGGGTTCACCCCTCCACTTT.

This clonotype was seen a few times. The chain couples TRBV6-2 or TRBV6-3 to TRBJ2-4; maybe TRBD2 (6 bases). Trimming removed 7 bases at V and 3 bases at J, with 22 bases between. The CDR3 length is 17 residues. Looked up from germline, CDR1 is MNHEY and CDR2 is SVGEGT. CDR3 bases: TGTGCCAGCACCCTAGGGAGGTGGCAGTCGGACAAAAACATTCAGTACTTC. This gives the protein CASTLGRWQSDKNIQYF.

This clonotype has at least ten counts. The CDR3 loop reads CASSYGGAGGTEAFF. The CDR3 DNA is TGTGCCAGCAGTTACGGGGGGGCCGGCGGCACTGAAGCTTTCTTT. The chain uses TRBV6-2 or TRBV6-3 and TRBJ1-1; D may be TRBD1 (6 bases). The CDR3 loop spans 15 amino acids. Germline V CDR1 and CDR2: MNHEY, SVGEGT. Trimming removed 2 bases at V and 4 bases at J, with 14 bases between.

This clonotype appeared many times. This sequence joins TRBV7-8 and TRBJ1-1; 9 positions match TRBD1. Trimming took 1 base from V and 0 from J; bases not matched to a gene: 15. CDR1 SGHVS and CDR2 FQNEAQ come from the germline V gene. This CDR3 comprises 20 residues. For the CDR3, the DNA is TGTGCCAGCAGCTTAGTGGGGGACAGGGTCCACAACTTTATGAACACTGAAGCTTTCTTT. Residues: CASSLVGDRVHNFMNTEAFF.

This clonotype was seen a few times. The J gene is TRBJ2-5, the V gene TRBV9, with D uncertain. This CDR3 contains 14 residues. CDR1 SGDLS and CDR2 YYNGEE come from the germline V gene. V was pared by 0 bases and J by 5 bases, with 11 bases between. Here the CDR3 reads CASSVGISRETQYF. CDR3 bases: TGTGCCAGCAGCGTAGGGATCTCGCGGGAGACCCAGTACTTC.

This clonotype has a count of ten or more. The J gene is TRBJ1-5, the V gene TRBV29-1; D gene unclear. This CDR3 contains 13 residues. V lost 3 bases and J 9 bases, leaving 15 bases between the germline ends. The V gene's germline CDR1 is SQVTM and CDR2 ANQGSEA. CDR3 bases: TGCAGCGTTGAGACCGATATCGGGAGGCCCCAGCATTTT. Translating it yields CSVETDIGRPQHF.

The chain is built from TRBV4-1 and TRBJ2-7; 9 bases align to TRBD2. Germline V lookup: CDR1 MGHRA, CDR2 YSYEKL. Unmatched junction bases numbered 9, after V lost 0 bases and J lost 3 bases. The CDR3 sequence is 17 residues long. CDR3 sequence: CASSQDKWSGGNYEQYF. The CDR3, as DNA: TGCGCCAGCAGCCAAGATAAGTGGAGCGGGGGGAACTACGAGCAGTACTTC.

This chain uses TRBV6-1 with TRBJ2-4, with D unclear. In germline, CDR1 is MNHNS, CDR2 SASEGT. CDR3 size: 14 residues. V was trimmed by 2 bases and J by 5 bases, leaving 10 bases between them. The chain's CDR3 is CASSEQSDENIQYF. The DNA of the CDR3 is TGTGCCAGCAGTGAACAGTCAGATGAAAACATTCAGTACTTC.

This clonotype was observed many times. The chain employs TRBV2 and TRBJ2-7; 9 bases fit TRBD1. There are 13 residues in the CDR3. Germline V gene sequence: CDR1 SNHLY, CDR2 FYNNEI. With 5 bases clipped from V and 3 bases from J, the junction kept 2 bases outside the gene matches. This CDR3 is CASSTGGFYEQYF. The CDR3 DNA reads TGTGCCAGCAGTACAGGGGGCTTCTACGAGCAGTACTTC.

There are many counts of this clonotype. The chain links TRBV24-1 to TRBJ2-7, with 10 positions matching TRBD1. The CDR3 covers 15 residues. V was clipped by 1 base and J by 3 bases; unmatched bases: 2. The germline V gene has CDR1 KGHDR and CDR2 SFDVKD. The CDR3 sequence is CATSDFGTGDYEQYF. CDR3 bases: TGTGCCACCAGTGATTTTGGGACAGGGGACTACGAGCAGTACTTC.

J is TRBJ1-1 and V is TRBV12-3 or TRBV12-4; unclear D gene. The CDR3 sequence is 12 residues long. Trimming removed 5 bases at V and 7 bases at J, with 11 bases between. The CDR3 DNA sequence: TGTGCCAGCAGTGGGCAGGAACTTGAAGCTTTCTTT. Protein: CASSGQELEAFF.

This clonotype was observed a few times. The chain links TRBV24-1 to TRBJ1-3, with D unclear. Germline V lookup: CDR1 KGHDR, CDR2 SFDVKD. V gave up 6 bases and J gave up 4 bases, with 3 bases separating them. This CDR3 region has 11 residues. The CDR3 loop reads CATSRGNTIYF. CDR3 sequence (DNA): TGTGCCACCAGTCGGGGAAACACCATATATTTT.

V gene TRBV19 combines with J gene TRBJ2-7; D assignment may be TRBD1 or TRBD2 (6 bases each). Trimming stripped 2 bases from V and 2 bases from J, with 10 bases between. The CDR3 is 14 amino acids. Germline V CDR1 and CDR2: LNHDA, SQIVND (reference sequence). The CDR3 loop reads CASSIRGPTYEQYF. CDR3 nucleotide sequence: TGTGCCAGTAGTATACGGGGGCCTACCTACGAGCAGTACTTC.

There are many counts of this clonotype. As DNA, the CDR3 is TGCAGTGCTAGAGATCATAGGGACAACTATGAGCAGTACTTC. Amino acid sequence: CSARDHRDNYEQYF. The chain has TRBV20-1 and TRBJ2-7; tentatively, D is TRBD1 (6 bases). This CDR3 region has 14 residues. Germline CDR1 reads DFQATT; CDR2 reads SNEGSKA (reference sequence). V was pared by 0 bases and J by 7 bases, with 16 bases between.

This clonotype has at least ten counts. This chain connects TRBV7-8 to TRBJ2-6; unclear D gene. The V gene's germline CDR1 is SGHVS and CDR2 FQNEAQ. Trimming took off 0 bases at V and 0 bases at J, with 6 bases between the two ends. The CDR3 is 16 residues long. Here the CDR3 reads CASSLALFSGANVLTF. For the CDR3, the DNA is TGTGCCAGCAGCTTAGCATTGTTCTCTGGGGCCAACGTCCTGACTTTC.